The 16 T cell receptor beta chains below come from one sample, sequenced in a study of blood T cell repertoires in COVID-19. Profiled with immunoSEQ multiplex PCR; TCRdb holds only in-frame clones, not every one. Seen here are approximately 500,000 clones, about 89% observed once, and the top ten hold 7.8%. Sequencing was carried out using peripheral blood. All receptors derive from a woman aged 45-65 years with COVID-19, enrolled during active disease.

CDR3 sequence reads: CATSSAPGDPYGYTF. CDR3 nucleotides: TGTGCCACCAGCAGTGCCCCGGGAGATCCCTATGGCTACACCTTC. This chain joins TRBV15 and TRBJ1-2, with no clear D. Germline-derived CDR1 and CDR2 are LNHNV and YYDKDF (reference sequence). This CDR3 region has 15 residues. The V end was cut by 3 bases, the J end by 4 bases, with 15 bases between.

There are a few counts of this clone. This rearrangement joins TRBV9 to TRBJ1-3; TRBD1 is a possible D gene (5 bases). V was shortened by 4 bases and J by 1 base, with 12 bases between the two germline ends. Germline CDR1 is SGDLS and CDR2 is YYNGEE. This CDR3 spans 15 amino acids. CDR3 nucleotide sequence: TGTGCCAGCAGCAGTTTTCAGGGATCTGGAAACACCATATATTTT. The encoded protein is CASSSFQGSGNTIYF. The entire variable domain, with the rest obtained from reference TRBV9 and TRBJ1-3, is as follows: DSGVTQTPKHLITATGQRVTLRCSPRSGDLSVYWYQQSLDQGLQFLIQYYNGEERAKGNILERFSAQQFPDLHSELNLSSLELGDSALYFCASSSFQGSGNTIYFGEGSWLTVV.

The chain couples TRBV7-2 to TRBJ2-2, with TRBD1 identical over 9 bases. Germline V CDR1 and CDR2: SGHTA, FQGNSA. With 6 bases clipped from V and 1 base from J, the junction kept 15 bases outside the gene matches. The CDR3 is 19 amino acids. The CDR3 bases are TGTGCCAGCAGTTACCAGACAGGGGGTCAGAGGGGGAACACCGGGGAGCTGTTTTTT. It translates to CASSYQTGGQRGNTGELFF.

The rearrangement links TRBV27 to TRBJ2-7; no firm D call. V lost 10 bases, J lost 7 bases, and 14 bases lay in between. The CDR3 is 11 residues long. The germline V gene has CDR1 MNHEY and CDR2 SMNVEV (reference sequence). CDR3 region: CATTDWREQYF. CDR3 in DNA: TGTGCCACCACCGACTGGAGAGAGCAGTACTTC.

V is TRBV11-2 and J is TRBJ1-2, with no clear D. The CDR3 is 14 amino acids. V lost 5 bases, J lost 6 bases, and 16 bases lay in between. Germline assignment: CDR1 SGHAT and CDR2 FQNNGV. The CDR3 DNA reads TGTGCCAGCAGCGGAGTTAGTAAGGGAGATGGCTACACCTTC. Amino acid sequence: CASSGVSKGDGYTF. Supplemented by reference TRBV11-2 and TRBJ1-2, the full variable domain reads EAGVAQSPRYKIIEKRQSVAFWCNPISGHATLYWYQQILGQGPKLLIQFQNNGVVDDSQLPKDRFSAERLKGVDSTLKIQPAKLEDSAVYLCASSGVSKGDGYTFGSGTRLTVV.

The gene calls are TRBV7-9 and TRBJ2-4, with 9 nucleotides matching TRBD1. The CDR3 sequence is 17 residues long. Germline trimming cut 5 bases from V and 1 base from J; bases unmatched to any gene: 9. Germline assignment: CDR1 SEHNR and CDR2 FQNEAQ (reference sequence). As DNA, the CDR3 is TGTGCCAGCAGCAACCCGACAGGGGGTACTGCCAAAAACATTCAGTACTTC. It specifies CASSNPTGGTAKNIQYF. The variable domain in full, with the rest retrieved from reference TRBV7-9 and TRBJ2-4, is DTGVSQNPRHKITKRGQNVTFRCDPISEHNRLYWYRQTLGQGPEFLTYFQNEAQLEKSRLLSDRFSAERPKGSFSTLEIQRTEQGDSAMYLCASSNPTGGTAKNIQYFGAGTRLSVL.

This sequence joins TRBV30 and TRBJ2-7; 9 bases are shared with TRBD2. The trim removed 1 base at V and 3 bases at J, leaving 10 bases unmatched. The CDR3 runs to 16 residues. The V gene's germline CDR1 is GTSNPN and CDR2 SVGIG (reference sequence). CDR3: CAWSDGTSLLGYEQYF. The CDR3 DNA is TGTGCCTGGAGTGACGGGACTAGCTTGCTAGGCTACGAGCAGTACTTC.

The gene calls are TRBV3-1 (or the pseudogene TRBV3-2) and TRBJ2-1, with D tentatively TRBD1 (5 bases). Deletions cut 2 bases from V and 9 bases from J, with 11 bases between. This CDR3 is 13 amino acids long. Germline assignment: CDR1 LGHDT and CDR2 YNNKEL (reference sequence). The CDR3 loop is CASSQRQIIEQFF. CDR3 DNA sequence: TGTGCCAGCAGCCAACGACAGATCATTGAGCAGTTCTTC.

The J gene is TRBJ2-5, the V gene TRBV19; 9 bases line up with TRBD2. This CDR3 region has 16 residues. The junction had 6 bases not matched to a gene; V was cut back by 3 bases and J by 1 base. Germline CDR1 is LNHDA and CDR2 is SQIVND (reference sequence). The CDR3 DNA follows: TGTGCCAGTAGTATGGGGCTAGCGGGGAGCCAAGAGACCCAGTACTTC. Its protein product is CASSMGLAGSQETQYF. The whole variable domain, filled in from reference TRBV19 and TRBJ2-5, reads DGGITQSPKYLFRKEGQNVTLSCEQNLNHDAMYWYRQDPGQGLRLIYYSQIVNDFQKGDIAEGYSVSREKKESFPLTVTSAQKNPTAFYLCASSMGLAGSQETQYFGPGTRLLVL.

This chain links TRBV6-2 or TRBV6-3 with TRBJ1-2; no clear D gene. Trimming stripped 5 bases from V and 6 bases from J, with 19 bases between. Germline assignment: CDR1 MNHEY and CDR2 SVGEGT. CDR3 length: 15 residues. The CDR3 loop is CASSLSSGRINGYTF. Written as DNA, the CDR3 is TGTGCCAGCAGTCTTTCATCGGGGAGGATCAATGGCTACACCTTC.

This clone was detected only once. The J gene is TRBJ2-2, the V gene TRBV15, with 8 positions matching TRBD1. The V and J ends lost 5 bases and 4 bases, in that order; junction bases with no gene match: 18. This CDR3 has 19 residues. Germline V gene data show CDR1 as LNHNV and CDR2 as YYDKDF (reference sequence). Here the CDR3 reads CATSPSGGRGRLGTGELFF. The CDR3, as DNA: TGTGCCACCAGCCCTTCGGGCGGCAGGGGGCGGCTCGGCACCGGGGAGCTGTTTTTT.

The chain combines TRBV30 with TRBJ1-3, with D perhaps matching TRBD1 (6 bases). From germline, CDR1 is GTSNPN and CDR2 SVGIG (reference sequence). Trimming cost V 2 bases and J 4 bases, with 15 bases left between them. This CDR3 contains 15 residues. CDR3 coding DNA: TGTGCCTGGAGTAGGGGGAACCCGGCCGGAAACACCATATATTTT. Translating it yields CAWSRGNPAGNTIYF.

This chain links TRBV6-5 with TRBJ1-1; weak D call: TRBD1 (6 bases). Germline CDR1 reads MNHEY; CDR2 reads SVGAGI. The CDR3 has 15 amino acids. Trimming left V 4 bases short and J 5 bases short, with 17 bases between. The CDR3: CASSSPLGDKTEAFF. Here the CDR3 DNA reads TGTGCCAGCAGTTCCCCCCTAGGGGACAAAACTGAAGCTTTCTTT.

In nucleotides, the CDR3 is TGTGCCAGCAGCCCGGACTTGACGGATTTCTATGGCTACACCTTC. It is translated as CASSPDLTDFYGYTF. J is TRBJ1-2 and V is TRBV7-2; D not certain. V was shortened by 5 bases and J by 4 bases, with 17 bases between the two germline ends. CDR1 is SGHTA, CDR2 FQGNSA, per germline. CDR3 length: 15 amino acids.

The chain uses TRBV7-8 and TRBJ1-5; 7 nucleotides agree with TRBD1. Unmatched junction bases numbered 4, after V lost 4 bases and J lost 4 bases. This CDR3 comprises 14 residues. Per the germline V gene, CDR1 is SGHVS and CDR2 is FQNEAQ. The CDR3 sequence: CASSSSRGNQPQHF. The CDR3 coding sequence is TGTGCCAGCAGCTCGAGCAGGGGGAATCAGCCCCAGCATTTT.

This clone was seen only a few times. This sequence joins TRBV2 and TRBJ1-2, with 7 bases matching TRBD1. Per germline, CDR1 SNHLY and CDR2 FYNNEI. Germline trimming cut 6 bases from V and 6 bases from J; bases unmatched to any gene: 10. The length of the CDR3 is 14 residues. CDR3 in amino acids: CASRNTGVADGYTF. The CDR3, as DNA: TGTGCCAGCAGGAACACAGGGGTAGCCGATGGCTACACCTTC. The entire variable domain, with the rest obtained from reference TRBV2 and TRBJ1-2, is as follows: EPEVTQTPSHQVTQMGQEVILRCVPISNHLYFYWYRQILGQKVEFLVSFYNNEISEKSEIFDDQFSVERPDGSNFTLKIRSTKLEDSAMYFCASRNTGVADGYTFGSGTRLTVV.